The T cell receptor (beta chain) under discussion was sequenced for a study of identical twins. This clonotype was observed a handful of times. Antigen specificity is unknown. With template switching, a universal primer site was added, and the cDNA carried unique molecular identifiers. TCRdb re-analysed the 5' RACE reads in MiXCR, keeping a single row per CDR3 protein. The sample includes some 500,000 distinct CDR3 sequences, around 9.6% of them seen just once. Study conclusions and caveats: Twins' surplus sharing was weaker for beta out-of-frame sequences. There were fewer insertions in abundant cord blood beta clonotypes, but memory repertoires showed no such pattern.

The germline gives CDR1 DFQATT, CDR2 SNEGSKA (reference sequence). The V and J ends lost 0 bases and 4 bases respectively, with 12 bases between them. The CDR3 is 15 residues long. These data are also associated with another study on yellow fever vaccine responses in identical twins.

The sequencing input was PBMCs. This chain joins TRBV20-1 and TRBJ2-2, with D possibly called TRBD1 or TRBD2 (6 bases each). This clonotype was sampled from a woman aged 18-35 years in good health. The CDR3 is CSARDLRGATGELFF. CDR3 nucleotide sequence: TGCAGTGCTAGAGATCTAAGGGGGGCCACCGGGGAGCTGTTTTTT.